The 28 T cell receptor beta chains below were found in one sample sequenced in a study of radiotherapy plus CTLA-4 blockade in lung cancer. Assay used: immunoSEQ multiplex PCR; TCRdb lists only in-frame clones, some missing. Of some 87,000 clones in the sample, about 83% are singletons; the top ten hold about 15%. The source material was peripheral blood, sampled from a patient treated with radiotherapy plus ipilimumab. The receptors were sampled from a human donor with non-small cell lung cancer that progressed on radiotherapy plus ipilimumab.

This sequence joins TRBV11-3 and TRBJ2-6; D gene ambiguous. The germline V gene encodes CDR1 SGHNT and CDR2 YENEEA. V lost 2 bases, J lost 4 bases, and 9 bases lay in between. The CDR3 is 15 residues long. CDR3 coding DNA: TGTGCCAGCAGCTTATCTGGGGTAGGGGCCAACGTCCTGACTTTC. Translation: CASSLSGVGANVLTF.

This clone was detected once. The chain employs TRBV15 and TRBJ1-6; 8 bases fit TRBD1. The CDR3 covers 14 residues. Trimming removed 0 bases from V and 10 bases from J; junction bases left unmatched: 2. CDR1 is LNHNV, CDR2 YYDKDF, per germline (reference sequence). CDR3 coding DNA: TGTGCCACCAGCAGAGACAGGGGGCTGTCACCCCTCCACTTT. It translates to CATSRDRGLSPLHF.

The chain's CDR3 is CASSPPDSSYEQYF. As DNA, the CDR3 is TGTGCCAGCTCACCCCCTGACAGCTCCTACGAGCAGTACTTC. The rearrangement uses TRBV18 and TRBJ2-7, with D possibly being TRBD1 (5 bases). CDR3 size: 14 residues. Looked up from germline, CDR1 is KGHSH and CDR2 is LQKENI. V was shortened by 3 bases and J by 0 bases, with 9 bases between the two germline ends.

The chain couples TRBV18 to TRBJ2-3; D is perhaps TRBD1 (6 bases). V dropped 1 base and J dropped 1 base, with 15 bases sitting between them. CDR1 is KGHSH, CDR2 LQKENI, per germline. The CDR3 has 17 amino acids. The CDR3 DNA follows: TGTGCCAGCTCACCACTGCCTGCCAGGGGTGGCACAGATACGCAGTATTTT. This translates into CASSPLPARGGTDTQYF.

CDR3 residues: CASSQEGHPNTGELFF. CDR3 DNA sequence: TGCGCCAGCAGCCAAGAGGGACACCCGAACACCGGGGAGCTGTTTTTT. J is TRBJ2-2 and V is TRBV4-3; D possibly corresponds to TRBD1 (6 bases). V lost 0 bases and J 0 bases, leaving 8 bases between the germline ends. The CDR3 extends over 16 amino acids. Looked up from germline, CDR1 is LGHNA and CDR2 is YSLEER.

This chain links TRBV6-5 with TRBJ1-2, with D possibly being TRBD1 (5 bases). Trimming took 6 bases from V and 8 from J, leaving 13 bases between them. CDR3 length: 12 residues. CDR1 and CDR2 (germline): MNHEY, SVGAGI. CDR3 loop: CASSLAGIGYTF. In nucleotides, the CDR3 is TGTGCCAGCAGCTTAGCAGGGATCGGCTACACCTTC.

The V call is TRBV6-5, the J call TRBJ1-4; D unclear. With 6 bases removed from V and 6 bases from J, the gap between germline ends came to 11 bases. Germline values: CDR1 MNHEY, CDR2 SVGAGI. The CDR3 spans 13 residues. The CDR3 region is CASRAGFYEKLFF. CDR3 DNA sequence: TGTGCCAGCAGGGCAGGCTTTTATGAAAAACTGTTTTTT.

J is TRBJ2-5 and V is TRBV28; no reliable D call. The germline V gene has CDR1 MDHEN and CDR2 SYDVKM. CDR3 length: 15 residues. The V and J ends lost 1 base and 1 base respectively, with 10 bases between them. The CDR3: CASSLYEKLQETQYF. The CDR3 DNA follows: TGTGCCAGCAGTTTATATGAAAAGCTCCAAGAGACCCAGTACTTC.

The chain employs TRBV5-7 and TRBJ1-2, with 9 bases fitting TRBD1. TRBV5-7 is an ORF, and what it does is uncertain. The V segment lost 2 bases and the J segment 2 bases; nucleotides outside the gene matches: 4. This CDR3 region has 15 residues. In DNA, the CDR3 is TGTGCCAGCAGCTTTGGGGACAGGGCAAACTATGGCTACACCTTC. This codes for CASSFGDRANYGYTF.

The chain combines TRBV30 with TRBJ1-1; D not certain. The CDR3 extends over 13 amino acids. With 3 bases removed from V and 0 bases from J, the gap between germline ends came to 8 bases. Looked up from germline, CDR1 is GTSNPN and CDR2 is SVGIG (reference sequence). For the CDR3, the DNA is TGTGCCTGGAGAGCAGCGCTGAACACTGAAGCTTTCTTT. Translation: CAWRAALNTEAFF. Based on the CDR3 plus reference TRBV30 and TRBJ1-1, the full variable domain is SQTIHQWPATLVQPVGSPLSLECTVEGTSNPNLYWYRQAAGRGLQLLFYSVGIGQISSEVPQNLSASRPQDRQFILSSKKLLLSDSGFYLCAWRAALNTEAFFGQGTRLTVV.

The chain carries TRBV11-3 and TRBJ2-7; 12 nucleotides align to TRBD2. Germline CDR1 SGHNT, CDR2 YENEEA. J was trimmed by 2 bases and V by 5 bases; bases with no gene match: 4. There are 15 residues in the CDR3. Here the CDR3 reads CASSMTSGGTYEQYF. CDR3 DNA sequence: TGTGCCAGCAGCATGACTAGCGGGGGAACCTACGAGCAGTACTTC.

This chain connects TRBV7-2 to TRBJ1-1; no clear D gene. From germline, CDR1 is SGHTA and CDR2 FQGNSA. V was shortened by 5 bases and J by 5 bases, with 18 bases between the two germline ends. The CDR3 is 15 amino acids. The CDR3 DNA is TGTGCCAGCAGCCCCCGTGGCCCAACCGGGACTGAAGCTTTCTTT. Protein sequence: CASSPRGPTGTEAFF.

DNA for the CDR3: TGTGCCAGCGGTGGGCAGGATTGGAATCAGCCCCAGCATTTT. This codes for CASGGQDWNQPQHF. This chain connects TRBV9 to TRBJ1-5, with D hard to call. CDR3 length: 14 amino acids. Deletions cut 7 bases from V and 4 bases from J, with 15 bases between. The V gene's germline CDR1 is SGDLS and CDR2 YYNGEE. The full variable domain, completed using reference TRBV9 and TRBJ1-5, is DSGVTQTPKHLITATGQRVTLRCSPRSGDLSVYWYQQSLDQGLQFLIQYYNGEERAKGNILERFSAQQFPDLHSELNLSSLELGDSALYFCASGGQDWNQPQHFGDGTRLSIL.

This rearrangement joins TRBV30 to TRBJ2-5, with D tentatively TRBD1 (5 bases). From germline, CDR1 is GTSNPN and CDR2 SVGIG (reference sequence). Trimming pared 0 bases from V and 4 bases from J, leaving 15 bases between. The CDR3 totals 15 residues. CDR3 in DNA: TGTGCCTGGAGTGTACTGGGGCTGGGGCGAGAGACCCAGTACTTC. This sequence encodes CAWSVLGLGRETQYF.

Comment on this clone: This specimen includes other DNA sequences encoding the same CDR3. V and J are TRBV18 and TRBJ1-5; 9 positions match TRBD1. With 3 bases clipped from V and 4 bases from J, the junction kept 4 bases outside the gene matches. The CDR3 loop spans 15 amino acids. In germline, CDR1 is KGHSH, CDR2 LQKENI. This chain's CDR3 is CASSPGQGGNQPQHF. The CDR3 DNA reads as TGTGCCAGCTCACCGGGACAGGGAGGGAATCAGCCCCAGCATTTT.

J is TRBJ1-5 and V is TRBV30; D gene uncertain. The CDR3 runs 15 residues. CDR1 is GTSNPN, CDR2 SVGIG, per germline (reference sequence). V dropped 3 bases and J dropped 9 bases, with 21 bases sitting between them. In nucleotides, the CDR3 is TGTGCCTGGAGCGAAGCCGGACGGATCCGGGGGCCCCAGCATTTT. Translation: CAWSEAGRIRGPQHF.

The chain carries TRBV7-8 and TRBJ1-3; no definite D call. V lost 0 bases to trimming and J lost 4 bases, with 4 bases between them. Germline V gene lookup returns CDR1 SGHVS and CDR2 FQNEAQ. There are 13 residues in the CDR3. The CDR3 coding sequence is TGTGCCAGCAGCTTAGCAGGGGGAAACACCATATATTTT. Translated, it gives CASSLAGGNTIYF.

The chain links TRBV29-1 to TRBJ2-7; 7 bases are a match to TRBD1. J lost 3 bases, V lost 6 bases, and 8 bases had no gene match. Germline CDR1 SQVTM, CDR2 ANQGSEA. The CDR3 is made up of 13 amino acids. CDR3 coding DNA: TGCAGCGTCGGGGACAGTTTGCTCTACGAGCAGTACTTC. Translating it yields CSVGDSLLYEQYF.

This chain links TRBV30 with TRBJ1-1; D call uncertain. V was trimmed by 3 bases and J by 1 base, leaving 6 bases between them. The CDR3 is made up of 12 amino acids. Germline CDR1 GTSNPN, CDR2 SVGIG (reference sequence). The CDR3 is CAWSPGNTEAFF. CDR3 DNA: TGTGCCTGGAGCCCCGGGAACACTGAAGCTTTCTTT.

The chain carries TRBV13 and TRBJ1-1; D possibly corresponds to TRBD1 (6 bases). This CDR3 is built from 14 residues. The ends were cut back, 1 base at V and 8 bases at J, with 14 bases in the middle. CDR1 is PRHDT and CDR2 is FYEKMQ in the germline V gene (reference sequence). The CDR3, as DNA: TGTGCCAGCAGCTTAGAGTACGGGGGCGTAGAAGCTTTCTTT. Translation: CASSLEYGGVEAFF.

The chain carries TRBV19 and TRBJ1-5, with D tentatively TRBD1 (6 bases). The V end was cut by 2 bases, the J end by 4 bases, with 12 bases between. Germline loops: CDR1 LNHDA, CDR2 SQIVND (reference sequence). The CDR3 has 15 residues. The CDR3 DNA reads TGTGCCAGTAGTATATGGTGGGGGGCTAATCAGCCCCAGCATTTT. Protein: CASSIWWGANQPQHF.

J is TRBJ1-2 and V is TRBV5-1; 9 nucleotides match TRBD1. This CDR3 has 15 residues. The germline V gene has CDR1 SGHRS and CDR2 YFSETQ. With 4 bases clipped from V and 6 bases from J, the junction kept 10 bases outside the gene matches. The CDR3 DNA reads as TGCGCCAGCAGCACCGGGACAGGGATTTCCAATGGCTACACCTTC. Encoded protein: CASSTGTGISNGYTF.

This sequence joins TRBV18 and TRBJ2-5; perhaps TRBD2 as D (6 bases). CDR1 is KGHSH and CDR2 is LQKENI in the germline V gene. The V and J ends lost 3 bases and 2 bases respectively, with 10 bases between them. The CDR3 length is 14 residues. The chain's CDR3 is CASSPGGRQETQYF. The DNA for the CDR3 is TGTGCCAGCTCACCCGGGGGACGGCAAGAGACCCAGTACTTC.

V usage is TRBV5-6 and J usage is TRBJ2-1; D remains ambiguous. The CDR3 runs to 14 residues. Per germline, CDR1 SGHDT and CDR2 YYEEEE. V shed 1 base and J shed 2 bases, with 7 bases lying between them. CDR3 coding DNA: TGTGCCAGCAGCTTGCCAGTTGCCTACAATGAGCAGTTCTTC. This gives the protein CASSLPVAYNEQFF.

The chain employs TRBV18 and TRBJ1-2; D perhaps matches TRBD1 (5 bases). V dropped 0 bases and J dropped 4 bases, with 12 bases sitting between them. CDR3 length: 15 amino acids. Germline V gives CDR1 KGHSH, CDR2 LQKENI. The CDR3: CASSPPGGSVYGYTF. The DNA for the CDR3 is TGTGCCAGCTCACCACCCGGGGGGTCGGTCTATGGCTACACCTTC.

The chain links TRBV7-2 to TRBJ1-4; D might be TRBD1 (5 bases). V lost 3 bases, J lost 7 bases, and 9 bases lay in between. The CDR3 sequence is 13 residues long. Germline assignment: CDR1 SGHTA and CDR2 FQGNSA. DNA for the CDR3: TGTGCCAGCAGCTTCGGGGCCAGTGAAAAACTGTTTTTT. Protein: CASSFGASEKLFF.

CDR3 loop: CASRVVPEPMITDTQYF. The CDR3 coding sequence is TGCGCCAGCAGGGTTGTACCTGAACCTATGATCACAGATACGCAGTATTTT. This sequence joins TRBV5-1 and TRBJ2-3, with D unclear. Germline V gene data show CDR1 as SGHRS and CDR2 as YFSETQ. V was trimmed by 5 bases and J by 2 bases, leaving 21 bases between them. The CDR3 has 17 residues.

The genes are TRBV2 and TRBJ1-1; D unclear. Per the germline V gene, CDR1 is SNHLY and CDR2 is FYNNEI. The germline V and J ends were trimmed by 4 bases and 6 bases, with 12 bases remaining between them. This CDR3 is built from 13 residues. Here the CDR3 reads CASSGPRMPEAFF. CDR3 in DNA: TGTGCCAGCAGTGGTCCTCGGATGCCTGAAGCTTTCTTT.